This TCR beta chain was recorded in a study of neurological immune-mediated disorders. The table lists this clonotype with many counts. The antigen remains undetermined. Broader study findings: Falling below healthy controls, multiple sclerosis showed the least TCR clonal expansion, while HTLV-1-associated myelopathy showed the most.

It was by 5'RACE with 10-nucleotide random UMIs that the cDNA was made. MiXCR, applied by TCRdb to the 5' RACE reads, yields one record per CDR3 protein. The repertoire holds about 22,000 distinct CDR3 sequences, with roughly 10% as singletons. Germline lookup yields CDR1 DFQATT and CDR2 SNEGSKA (reference sequence). V dropped 0 bases and J dropped 5 bases, with 12 bases sitting between them. CDR3 length equals 14 residues. The chain is built from TRBV20-1 and TRBJ2-3; D may be TRBD2 (6 bases). Sequences were obtained from PBMCs. The source of this sequence is a woman in her sixties or seventies with HTLV-1-associated myelopathy (HAM/TSP). The CDR3 DNA is TGCAGTGCTAGAGACAAGGCCGGGGGAGATACGCAGTATTTT. Translation: CSARDKAGGDTQYF.